The rows below give T cell receptor beta chains drawn from one sample of a study of cytomegalovirus exposure and HLA in healthy donors. The data were produced by immunoSEQ multiplex PCR, yet TCRdb's version contains in-frame clones alone and is incomplete. The sample includes roughly 110,000 clones, 74% of them seen just once. Specimen: PBMCs. These receptors were obtained from a young man in good health and CMV-seropositive. The CDR3 runs from the conserved cysteine through the conserved F or W.

v_call	j_call	cdr3_aa
TRBV6-5	TRBJ1-6	CASTRTGKNSPPHF
TRBV5-4	TRBJ2-5	CASSFQGWDFGTQYF
TRBV25-1	TRBJ2-2	CASTGLGARDTGELFF
TRBV4-3	TRBJ1-2	CASSQGGIGGGGSGYPF
TRBV11-2	TRBJ1-6	CASSDRYGTVHF
TRBV10-3	TRBJ1-5	CAISEGRHQPQHF
TRBV4-1	TRBJ2-1	CASSQATGGIYNEQFF
TRBV6-4	TRBJ2-7	CASRTEFSSYEQYF
TRBV19	TRBJ1-2	CASSIGPDNYGYTF
TRBV6-1	TRBJ2-3	CASSEALQSSTDTQYF
TRBV4-3	TRBJ1-1	CASSQTGVYNTEAFF
TRBV1	TRBJ2-1	CTSSQALAEQFF
TRBV25-1	TRBJ2-7	CASSESLAGAHEQYF
TRBV7-3	TRBJ1-2	CASRSVGDTGNYGYTF
TRBV4-2	TRBJ2-1	CASSPGVETYNEQFF
TRBV9	TRBJ1-2	CASGAGTEILYGYTF
TRBV7-2	TRBJ2-1	CASSLAGGGKDEQFF
TRBV6-6	TRBJ1-2	CASSYGGTGGEGYAF
TRBV15	TRBJ2-6	CATSRGRTAYSGANVLTF
TRBV28	TRBJ1-2	CASSQYPGAYGYTF
TRBV7-9	TRBJ1-4	CASSWDPPGGEKLFF
TRBV5-4	TRBJ2-2	CASSWSGGANTGELFF
TRBV4-1	TRBJ1-3	CASSRSRGANGNTIYF
TRBV5-6	TRBJ2-5	CASSLVAGGRETQYF
TRBV5-1	TRBJ2-3	CASSFQPTSVRTDTQYF